This T cell receptor (beta chain) was recorded in a study of blood T cell repertoires in COVID-19. Turning to the study itself: The United States, Italy and Spain provided the acute and convalescent COVID-19 samples.

As processed by the authors: Nucleated cell counts were estimated from reference gene primer amplification. Produced via immunoSEQ multiplex PCR; TCRdb's table is partial and in-frame only. The DNA was the basis for D and trimming; V, J and clone size are from that table. This sample yields more than 110,000 clones, of which approximately 83% are seen a single time; approximately 3.8% belongs to the top ten. The clonotype was recovered from a woman between 55 and 75 years old with acute or convalescent COVID-19. Sequences were obtained from peripheral blood.

CDR3 coding DNA: TGTGCCAGCAGCCACACGTCGGCCAGAGCGACAGATACGCAGTATTTT. It translates to CASSHTSARATDTQYF. The chain uses TRBV3-1 (or the pseudogene TRBV3-2) and TRBJ2-3; D gene unclear. V was trimmed by 3 bases and J by 3 bases, leaving 16 bases between them. Germline CDR1 and CDR2: LGHDT and YNNKEL (reference sequence). This CDR3 is built from 16 residues.